The clone carrying this TCR beta chain is a singleton in its sample. Its antigen is unknown. This sample stems from a study of T-cell memory formation after mild COVID-19. Across the whole study: Largely, the TCR clusters proved donor specific. Points from the study as a whole: Day 15 to 85 contractors were CD4/CD8 balanced; later expanders leaned CD4+. Those CD4+ clones that contracted were mainly in CM and EM (CD8+ ones in EMRA).

Trimming left V 0 bases short and J 2 bases short, with 11 bases between. Germline values: CDR1 DFQATT, CDR2 SNEGSKA (reference sequence). The CDR3 consists of 15 residues. TCRdb reprocessed the 5' RACE reads via MiXCR and lists one record per CDR3 protein. The data contain 300,000 to 400,000 distinct CDR3 sequences, over 25% of them seen just once; the ten biggest clones take up roughly 13%. The specimen was PBMCs or a T cell subset sorted from them (not recorded which). This receptor was taken from an adult woman who had mild COVID-19 (a few samples of this study predate the infection). Cell type and time point are not known. The chain recombines TRBV20-1 with TRBJ2-1; D unresolved. CDR3 region: CSARDTRRAYNEQFF. The CDR3 DNA sequence: TGCAGTGCTAGAGATACCAGGCGAGCCTACAATGAGCAGTTCTTC.